This T cell receptor beta chain was identified in a study of cytomegalovirus exposure and HLA in healthy donors. Overall study findings and caveats: Altogether, 150 to 200 TCR beta chains were recorded as cytomegalovirus-associated. The classifier reportedly diagnosed cytomegalovirus status with high sensitivity and specificity.

Trimming cost V 5 bases and J 2 bases; bases outside gene matches: 18. The CDR3 spans 20 residues. Germline V gene data show CDR1 as LNHNV and CDR2 as YYDKDF (reference sequence). A note on this clone: What it recognizes is unknown.

The PCR was carried out with 60 Vbeta primers and 13 Jbeta primers. Per the original methods: A later analysis counted about 80 million unique TCR beta chains, around 10 million shared. TCRdb's copy holds only in-frame clones and misses some; the assay was immunoSEQ multiplex PCR. The D gene and trimming were derived from the DNA, and the V and J assignments and clone size from that table. The sample consists of 40,000 to 55,000 clones, 72% of them appearing once. This TCR derives from a man aged 30 to 39 in good health and CMV-seronegative. This chain joins TRBV15 and TRBJ2-7; 13 nucleotides match TRBD2. The material sequenced was PBMCs. CDR3 DNA: TGTGCCACCAGCTACTCAACCCGACTAGCGGGAGGACTGAGGCCCTACGAGCAGTACTTC. It translates to CATSYSTRLAGGLRPYEQYF.